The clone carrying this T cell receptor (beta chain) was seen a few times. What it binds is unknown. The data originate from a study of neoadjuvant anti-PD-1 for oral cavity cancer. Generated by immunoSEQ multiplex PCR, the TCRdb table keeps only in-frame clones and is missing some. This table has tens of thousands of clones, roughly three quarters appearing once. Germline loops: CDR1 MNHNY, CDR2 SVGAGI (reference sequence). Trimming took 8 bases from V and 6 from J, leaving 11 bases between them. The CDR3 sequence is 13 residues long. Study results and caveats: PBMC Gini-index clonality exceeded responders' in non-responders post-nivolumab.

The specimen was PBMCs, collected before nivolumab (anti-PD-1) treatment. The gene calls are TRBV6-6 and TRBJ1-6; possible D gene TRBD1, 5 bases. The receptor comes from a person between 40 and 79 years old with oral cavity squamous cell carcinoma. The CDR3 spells CASLGDGNSPLHF. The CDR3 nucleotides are TGTGCCAGCCTGGGGGACGGTAATTCACCCCTCCACTTT.